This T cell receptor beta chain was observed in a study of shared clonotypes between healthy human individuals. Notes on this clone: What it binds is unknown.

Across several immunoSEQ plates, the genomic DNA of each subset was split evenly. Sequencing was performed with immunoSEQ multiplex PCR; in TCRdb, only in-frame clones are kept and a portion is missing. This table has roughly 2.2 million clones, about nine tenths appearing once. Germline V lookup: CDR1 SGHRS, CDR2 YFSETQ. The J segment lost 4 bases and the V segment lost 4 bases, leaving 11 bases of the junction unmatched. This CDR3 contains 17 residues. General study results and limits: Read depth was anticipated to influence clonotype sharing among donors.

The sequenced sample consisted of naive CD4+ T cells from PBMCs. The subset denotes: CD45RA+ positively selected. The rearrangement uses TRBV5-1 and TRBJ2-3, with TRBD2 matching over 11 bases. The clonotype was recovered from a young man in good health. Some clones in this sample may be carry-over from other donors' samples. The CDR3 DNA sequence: TGCGCCAGCAGCCCCCCTGTAGCGGGAGGGAAGGCAGATACGCAGTATTTT. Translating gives CASSPPVAGGKADTQYF. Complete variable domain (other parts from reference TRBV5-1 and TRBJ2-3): KAGVTQTPRYLIKTRGQQVTLSCSPISGHRSVSWYQQTPGQGLQFLFEYFSETQRNKGNFPGRFSGRQFSNSRSEMNVSTLELGDSALYLCASSPPVAGGKADTQYFGPGTRLTVL.